The 18 T cell receptor beta chains in this list originate from one sample, sequenced in a study of shared clonotypes between healthy human individuals. Sequencing used immunoSEQ multiplex PCR; TCRdb keeps in-frame clones, though not all of them. The top ten hold around 1.1% of the sample, which has millions of clones, about 95% seen once. Naive CD8 cells lacked CD45RO, underwent positive selection for CCR7 and left out terminally differentiated effector memory CD45RA+ cells. Sequenced sample: naive CD8+ T cells sorted from blood. These receptors all stem from a man aged 18 to 29 in good health.

This rearrangement joins TRBV7-9 to TRBJ2-7; D unclear. Trimming stripped 2 bases from V and 6 bases from J, with 8 bases between. This CDR3 region has 12 residues. Germline-derived CDR1 and CDR2 are SEHNR and FQNEAQ (reference sequence). CDR3 in amino acids: CASSLTSFEQYF. The CDR3 region has the DNA TGTGCCAGCAGCTTAACCAGCTTCGAGCAGTACTTC. Full variable domain (missing parts from reference TRBV7-9 and TRBJ2-7): DTGVSQNPRHKITKRGQNVTFRCDPISEHNRLYWYRQTLGQGPEFLTYFQNEAQLEKSRLLSDRFSAERPKGSFSTLEIQRTEQGDSAMYLCASSLTSFEQYFGPGTRLTVT.

J is TRBJ2-1 and V is TRBV7-2, with 12 bases lining up with TRBD2. Germline CDR1 is SGHTA and CDR2 is FQGNSA. This CDR3 has 16 amino acids. The V gene end was trimmed by 0 bases and the J gene end by 5 bases; junction bases not matched to a gene: 2. DNA of the CDR3: TGTGCCAGCAGCTTAGCACTAGCGGGGGGAAACAATGAGCAGTTCTTC. Translated: CASSLALAGGNNEQFF.

V gene TRBV7-8 combines with J gene TRBJ2-7; 7 bases align to TRBD2. V dropped 8 bases and J dropped 5; count of bases not matched to a gene: 12. The CDR3 spans 14 residues. Germline V gene lookup returns CDR1 SGHVS and CDR2 FQNEAQ. Written as DNA, the CDR3 is TGTGCCAGCCGTGGCCTGACTAGCATCCACGAGCAGTACTTC. It is translated as CASRGLTSIHEQYF. Variable domain in full (rest from reference TRBV7-8 and TRBJ2-7): GAGVSQSPRYKVAKRGQDVALRCDPISGHVSLFWYQQALGQGPEFLTYFQNEAQLDKSGLPSDRFFAERPEGSVSTLKIQRTQQEDSAVYLCASRGLTSIHEQYFGPGTRLTVT.

This chain connects TRBV5-1 to TRBJ2-2; no firm D call. Trimming took off 2 bases at V and 0 bases at J, with 14 bases between the two ends. The CDR3 is made up of 17 amino acids. The germline V gene encodes CDR1 SGHRS and CDR2 YFSETQ. The CDR3 here is CASSLPTANSNTGELFF. The CDR3 bases are TGCGCCAGCAGCTTACCGACCGCAAACTCGAACACCGGGGAGCTGTTTTTT.

The chain has TRBV2 and TRBJ2-7, with D hard to call. Germline assignment: CDR1 SNHLY and CDR2 FYNNEI. This CDR3 is 15 amino acids long. Trimming cost V 1 base and J 2 bases, with 12 bases left between them. CDR3 DNA sequence: TGTGCCAGCAGTGAAGGGCAGACGCGAACCTACGAGCAGTACTTC. Protein: CASSEGQTRTYEQYF. Looking up the rest from reference TRBV2 and TRBJ2-7 gives the full variable domain: EPEVTQTPSHQVTQMGQEVILRCVPISNHLYFYWYRQILGQKVEFLVSFYNNEISEKSEIFDDQFSVERPDGSNFTLKIRSTKLEDSAMYFCASSEGQTRTYEQYFGPGTRLTVT.

The CDR3 sequence: CASKYSGQSYEQYF. CDR3 bases: TGTGCCAGTAAGTATAGTGGACAGTCCTACGAGCAGTACTTC. The chain uses TRBV19 and TRBJ2-7; D possibly corresponds to TRBD1 (6 bases). This CDR3 is 14 amino acids long. The V gene's germline CDR1 is LNHDA and CDR2 SQIVND (reference sequence). The V gene lost 7 bases and the J gene lost 1 base, with 14 bases spanning the gap.

The chain links TRBV9 to TRBJ2-7; no clear D. The CDR3 is made up of 15 amino acids. CDR1 and CDR2 (germline): SGDLS, YYNGEE. Trimming took 1 base from V and 0 from J, leaving 11 bases between them. The CDR3 DNA sequence: TGTGCCAGCAGCGTAAGCGATCATATCTCCTACGAGCAGTACTTC. Amino acids: CASSVSDHISYEQYF.

This sequence joins TRBV25-1 and TRBJ1-2, with TRBD1 matching 7 bases. The CDR3 loop spans 14 amino acids. Looked up from germline, CDR1 is MGHDK and CDR2 is SYGVNS. J was trimmed by 6 bases and V by 6 bases; bases with no gene match: 10. CDR3 DNA sequence: TGTGCCAGCAGCCTCCCCGGGACAGCAGATGGCTACACCTTC. It translates to CASSLPGTADGYTF.

V gene TRBV27 combines with J gene TRBJ1-5; D is undetermined. The germline CDR1 and CDR2 sequences are MNHEY and SMNVEV (reference sequence). V lost 5 bases and J 0 bases, leaving 8 bases between the germline ends. This CDR3 has 14 residues. The CDR3 here is CASSPFSSNQPQHF. The CDR3 DNA follows: TGTGCCAGCAGTCCCTTTAGTAGCAATCAGCCCCAGCATTTT.

V usage is TRBV2 and J usage is TRBJ2-7; D gene ambiguous. CDR3 length equals 13 residues. V was trimmed by 1 base and J by 12 bases, leaving 16 bases between them. Looked up from germline, CDR1 is SNHLY and CDR2 is FYNNEI. CDR3 sequence (DNA): TGTGCCAGCAGTGAAGTTCCTTCTTCAGATCGGTACTTC. The encoded protein is CASSEVPSSDRYF.

The table lists this clone with a count of one. This specimen includes other DNA sequences encoding the same CDR3. The CDR3 spells CASSLGQGQETQYF. The CDR3 nucleotides read TGTGCCAGCAGCTTAGGACAGGGCCAAGAGACCCAGTACTTC. The chain employs TRBV9 and TRBJ2-5; 8 bases map to TRBD1. The V and J ends lost 4 bases and 1 base, in that order; junction bases with no gene match: 3. This CDR3 has 14 residues. Germline assignment: CDR1 SGDLS and CDR2 YYNGEE. The whole variable domain, remainder taken from reference TRBV9 and TRBJ2-5, is DSGVTQTPKHLITATGQRVTLRCSPRSGDLSVYWYQQSLDQGLQFLIQYYNGEERAKGNILERFSAQQFPDLHSELNLSSLELGDSALYFCASSLGQGQETQYFGPGTRLLVL.

This chain links TRBV6-5 with TRBJ1-4, with no clear D. Trimming cost V 4 bases and J 4 bases, with 10 bases left between them. The CDR3 spans 14 residues. Germline assignment: CDR1 MNHEY and CDR2 SVGAGI. The CDR3 loop is CASSLAAINEKLFF. The CDR3 nucleotides are TGTGCCAGCAGTTTGGCAGCTATTAATGAAAAACTGTTTTTT.

This chain uses TRBV13 with TRBJ2-7; 7 bases match TRBD2. Germline V gene sequence: CDR1 PRHDT, CDR2 FYEKMQ (reference sequence). V was clipped by 3 bases and J by 2 bases; unmatched bases: 16. This CDR3 contains 18 residues. The DNA for the CDR3 is TGTGCCAGCAGCTTCCTCCAAGGGACTGGGGACTATGCCTACGAGCAGTACTTC. Translation: CASSFLQGTGDYAYEQYF. Filled out from reference TRBV13 and TRBJ2-7, the complete variable domain reads AAGVIQSPRHLIKEKRETATLKCYPIPRHDTVYWYQQGPGQDPQFLISFYEKMQSDKGSIPDRFSAQQFSDYHSELNMSSLELGDSALYFCASSFLQGTGDYAYEQYFGPGTRLTVT.

The count of this clone is one. The rearrangement links TRBV5-4 to TRBJ2-2, with 8 bases matching TRBD1. With 6 bases clipped from V and 6 bases from J, the junction kept 4 bases outside the gene matches. The CDR3 has 13 amino acids. In germline, CDR1 is SGHNT, CDR2 YYREEE (reference sequence). The CDR3 coding sequence is TGTGCCAGCAAGACAGGGGTGGCCGGGGAGCTGTTTTTT. This encodes CASKTGVAGELFF.

The chain is built from TRBV2 and TRBJ2-5, with D perhaps matching TRBD1 (7 bases). Per the germline V gene, CDR1 is SNHLY and CDR2 is FYNNEI. Trimming removed 7 bases at V and 5 bases at J, with 17 bases between. The CDR3 has 14 amino acids. The CDR3 spells CASITTGRYETQYF. CDR3 bases: TGTGCCAGCATTACGACAGGGAGGTATGAGACCCAGTACTTC.

The J gene is TRBJ2-1, the V gene TRBV5-6; TRBD2 agrees at 7 bases. Germline V CDR1 and CDR2: SGHDT, YYEEEE. This CDR3 has 15 residues. V dropped 5 bases and J dropped 4; count of bases not matched to a gene: 9. The CDR3 nucleotides are TGTGCCAGCAGGTTTGGTACTAGCGCTTACAATGAGCAGTTCTTC. As protein: CASRFGTSAYNEQFF.

The rearrangement links TRBV19 to TRBJ2-1, with TRBD1 matching over 9 bases. The CDR3 has 15 residues. V shed 5 bases and J 4 bases; nucleotides not matched to a gene: 6. In germline, CDR1 is LNHDA, CDR2 SQIVND (reference sequence). This CDR3 reads CASSAGTGPYNEQFF. The CDR3 coding sequence is TGTGCCAGTAGTGCCGGGACAGGGCCGTACAATGAGCAGTTCTTC. Combining the CDR3 with reference TRBV19 and TRBJ2-1 gives the whole variable domain DGGITQSPKYLFRKEGQNVTLSCEQNLNHDAMYWYRQDPGQGLRLIYYSQIVNDFQKGDIAEGYSVSREKKESFPLTVTSAQKNPTAFYLCASSAGTGPYNEQFFGPGTRLTVL.

The rearrangement uses TRBV30 and TRBJ1-2; TRBD1 is a possible D gene (6 bases). Trimming stripped 0 bases from V and 4 bases from J, with 15 bases between. The CDR3 consists of 15 residues. Per germline, CDR1 GTSNPN and CDR2 SVGIG (reference sequence). In DNA, the CDR3 is TGTGCCTGGAGTGTAGCGGGACACTACTTCTATGGCTACACCTTC. Its translation is CAWSVAGHYFYGYTF.